This record concerns one T cell receptor beta chain sequence. The data were obtained in a study of shared clonotypes between healthy human individuals. Sequenced by immunoSEQ multiplex PCR; TCRdb stores in-frame clones only, minus some. The data contain approximately 1.9 million clones, about 94% of them seen just once; the ten biggest clones take up 1.5% to 2%. The CDR3 is 16 amino acids. With V trimmed by 0 bases and J by 6 bases, 6 bases remained unmatched. Germline lookup yields CDR1 MGHRA and CDR2 YSYEKL. Terminally differentiated effector memory CD45RA+ cells were excluded from the naive CD8 cells, which were CD45RO-negative and positively selected for CCR7.

This sequence was found in a man aged 18 to 29 in good health. Some clones in this sample may be carry-over from other donors' samples. Material: naive CD8+ T cells from PBMCs. The rearrangement links TRBV4-1 to TRBJ2-1, with 9 bases that match TRBD2. CDR3 nucleotides: TGCGCCAGCAGCCAAGATTCTAGCGGGGCTAGCAATGAGCAGTTCTTC. It is translated as CASSQDSSGASNEQFF.